The 25 T cell receptor beta chains below all came from one sample that was sequenced in a study of shared clonotypes between healthy human individuals. Repertoires were generated with immunoSEQ multiplex PCR, while TCRdb's copy carries only in-frame clones and drops some. The repertoire includes 1 million to 1.2 million clones, approximately 77% of them detected once, and approximately 0.9% sits in the top ten. Sequenced material: memory CD4+ T cells from PBMCs. Described subset: CD45RA-negative fraction. These receptors were taken from a young man in good health. Some clones in this sample may be carry-over from other donors' samples.

The count of this clone is one. V and J are TRBV2 and TRBJ2-1; 9 bases map to TRBD2. With V trimmed by 10 bases and J by 8 bases, 15 bases remained unmatched. Per germline, CDR1 SNHLY and CDR2 FYNNEI. The CDR3 has 15 amino acids. In nucleotides, the CDR3 is TGTGCCACCATTAGCGGGAGAGGGGCTTTGCATGAGCAGTTCTTC. This encodes CATISGRGALHEQFF.

The J gene is TRBJ1-3, the V gene TRBV28, with 9 bases that match TRBD1. Germline V gives CDR1 MDHEN, CDR2 SYDVKM. The ends lost 5 bases at V and 2 bases at J; junction bases unmatched: 7. This CDR3 has 16 amino acids. CDR3 coding DNA: TGTGCCAGCAGTCCGGGGACAGGGTGGACTGGAAACACCATATATTTT. This translates into CASSPGTGWTGNTIYF.

The V gene is TRBV11-1, the J gene TRBJ2-7; 8 bases line up with TRBD1. The CDR3 consists of 13 residues. From germline, CDR1 is SGHAT and CDR2 FQDESV (reference sequence). V gave up 5 bases and J gave up 5 bases; unmatched junction bases: 5. The CDR3 sequence: CASSLDRANEQYF. CDR3 bases: TGTGCCAGCAGCCTGGACAGGGCCAACGAGCAGTACTTC. The complete variable domain, with remaining parts taken from reference TRBV11-1 and TRBJ2-7, reads EAEVAQSPRYKITEKSQAVAFWCDPISGHATLYWYRQILGQGPELLVQFQDESVVDDSQLPKDRFSAERLKGVDSTLKIQPAELGDSAMYLCASSLDRANEQYFGPGTRLTVT.

This clone was detected a few times. The genes are TRBV7-9 and TRBJ1-1; TRBD1 matches 7 bases. CDR1 is SEHNR and CDR2 is FQNEAQ in the germline V gene (reference sequence). This CDR3 has 13 amino acids. V was clipped by 1 base and J by 9 bases; unmatched bases: 5. The DNA of the CDR3 is TGTGCCAGCAGCTTAGAGCAGGGGGGTAAAGCTTTCTTT. Residues: CASSLEQGGKAFF.

The chain is built from TRBV7-2 and TRBJ2-1; 10 nucleotides match TRBD2. The CDR3 totals 16 residues. The junction had 10 bases not matched to a gene; V was cut back by 1 base and J by 10 bases. Germline CDR1 reads SGHTA; CDR2 reads FQGNSA. This CDR3 reads CASSLVRSGRAREQFF. The CDR3 nucleotides read TGTGCCAGCAGCTTAGTGAGGAGCGGGAGGGCCAGGGAGCAGTTCTTC.

This sequence joins TRBV11-1 and TRBJ2-5; TRBD1 matches at 10 bases. The germline V gene has CDR1 SGHAT and CDR2 FQDESV (reference sequence). V lost 1 base to trimming and J lost 4 bases; unmatched junction nucleotides: 6. The CDR3 totals 16 residues. The CDR3 coding sequence is TGTGCCAGCAGCTTAGACGGGACAGGGGTGTCAGAGACCCAGTACTTC. Amino acids: CASSLDGTGVSETQYF.

V gene TRBV6-1 combines with J gene TRBJ1-6, with D perhaps matching TRBD1 (6 bases). This CDR3 has 13 amino acids. Germline CDR1 MNHNS, CDR2 SASEGT. V lost 7 bases to trimming and J lost 7 bases, with 11 bases between them. The CDR3, as DNA: TGTGCCAGCATGGTAGGGACAAATTCACCCCTCCACTTT. This sequence encodes CASMVGTNSPLHF.

This chain joins TRBV7-2 and TRBJ2-7; a weak D match, TRBD2 (6 bases). V shed 4 bases and J shed 3 bases, with 16 bases lying between them. The CDR3 has 15 residues. From germline, CDR1 is SGHTA and CDR2 FQGNSA. CDR3 protein: CASSYVGGTLYEQYF. In nucleotides, the CDR3 is TGTGCCAGCAGCTACGTAGGCGGGACTCTCTACGAGCAGTACTTC.

This clone was seen only once. The CDR3 nucleotides are TGTGCCAGCAGCTTCGGACAGACTTACCAAGAGACCCAGTACTTC. Amino acids: CASSFGQTYQETQYF. The chain has TRBV7-8 and TRBJ2-5, with D possibly being TRBD1 (6 bases). CDR3 length: 15 residues. Germline CDR1 is SGHVS and CDR2 is FQNEAQ. Deletions cut 3 bases from V and 0 bases from J, with 11 bases between.

The V call is TRBV5-1, the J call TRBJ1-1; 7 bases map to TRBD1. This CDR3 has 18 residues. The V gene's germline CDR1 is SGHRS and CDR2 YFSETQ. J gave up 0 bases and V 5 bases, and 16 bases lay outside the gene matches. The CDR3 DNA reads TGCGCCAGCAGTCCGATTCGGGACAGCCCAGCAATGAACACTGAAGCTTTCTTT. It is translated as CASSPIRDSPAMNTEAFF. The variable domain in full, completed from reference TRBV5-1 and TRBJ1-1, reads KAGVTQTPRYLIKTRGQQVTLSCSPISGHRSVSWYQQTPGQGLQFLFEYFSETQRNKGNFPGRFSGRQFSNSRSEMNVSTLELGDSALYLCASSPIRDSPAMNTEAFFGQGTRLTVV.

The chain couples TRBV5-4 to TRBJ2-7; a weak D match, TRBD1 (5 bases). This CDR3 comprises 14 residues. V gave up 4 bases and J gave up 0 bases, with 11 bases separating them. The germline gives CDR1 SGHNT, CDR2 YYREEE (reference sequence). Written as DNA, the CDR3 is TGTGCCAGCAGCCTTCAGACAGCCTCCTACGAGCAGTACTTC. It is translated as CASSLQTASYEQYF.

Details on this clone: Other DNA sequences within the sample encode an identical CDR3. The chain is built from TRBV6-5 and TRBJ2-1, with no clear D. Trimming removed 4 bases at V and 1 base at J, with 5 bases between. Germline values: CDR1 MNHEY, CDR2 SVGAGI. The CDR3 totals 13 residues. Written as DNA, the CDR3 is TGTGCCAGCAGTTGGGATTCCTACAATGAGCAGTTCTTC. It is translated as CASSWDSYNEQFF.

This clone has only a few counts. This chain connects TRBV2 to TRBJ1-2, with 11 positions matching TRBD1. The length of the CDR3 is 14 residues. V gave up 6 bases and J gave up 4 bases; unmatched junction bases: 4. CDR1 and CDR2 (germline): SNHLY, FYNNEI. CDR3 amino acids: CASREDRGPYGYTF. DNA for the CDR3: TGTGCCAGCAGAGAGGACAGGGGGCCCTATGGCTACACCTTC.

This clone was recorded only once. The rearrangement links TRBV2 to TRBJ2-1, with 7 positions matching TRBD1. CDR3 length equals 14 residues. V was pared by 10 bases and J by 8 bases, with 14 bases of the junction left unmatched. Germline CDR1 is SNHLY and CDR2 is FYNNEI. The CDR3, as DNA: TGTGCCACGGAAAGCAACAGGGGCGTGGATGAGCAGTTCTTC. This encodes CATESNRGVDEQFF.

The chain has TRBV7-2 and TRBJ2-2; D call uncertain. The V gene lost 4 bases and the J gene lost 5 bases, with 11 bases spanning the gap. The CDR3 runs 14 residues. Germline V gives CDR1 SGHTA, CDR2 FQGNSA. In DNA form, the CDR3 reads TGTGCCAGCAGCTGGACCAGAACGACCGGGGAGCTGTTTTTT. Its translation is CASSWTRTTGELFF.

The chain recombines TRBV20-1 with TRBJ2-1; possibly TRBD2 for D (5 bases). The V end was cut by 6 bases, the J end by 9 bases, with 9 bases between. This CDR3 region has 10 residues. Germline V gene lookup returns CDR1 DFQATT and CDR2 SNEGSKA (reference sequence). The CDR3 spells CSAGVVEQFF. The CDR3 DNA is TGCAGTGCCGGGGTGGTTGAGCAGTTCTTC.

A note on this clone: Distinct nucleotide sequences in the sample also encode this CDR3. The genes are TRBV19 and TRBJ2-2; D gene ambiguous. This CDR3 is 14 amino acids long. The germline gives CDR1 LNHDA, CDR2 SQIVND (reference sequence). V was shortened by 1 base and J by 2 bases, with 5 bases between the two germline ends. The CDR3 protein is CASSIVGNTGELFF. Written as DNA, the CDR3 is TGTGCCAGTAGTATAGTCGGTAACACCGGGGAGCTGTTTTTT.

Note on this clone: This CDR3 is also generated by other DNA sequences in the sample. The V gene is TRBV9, the J gene TRBJ2-2, with D possibly TRBD2 on 6 matching bases. Trimming shortened V by 2 bases and J by 3 bases, and 11 bases separated the two germline ends. The CDR3 runs 15 residues. Germline V CDR1 and CDR2: SGDLS, YYNGEE. CDR3 protein: CASSVEGRDTGELFF. CDR3 in DNA: TGTGCCAGCAGCGTGGAGGGCCGGGACACCGGGGAGCTGTTTTTT.

The CDR3 DNA reads as TGTGCCACCAGCACACCGGGAGGCACAGATACGCAGTATTTT. It encodes CATSTPGGTDTQYF. The chain is built from TRBV15 and TRBJ2-3; a weak D match, TRBD2 (6 bases). The CDR3 totals 14 residues. Germline V gene sequence: CDR1 LNHNV, CDR2 YYDKDF (reference sequence). V was shortened by 4 bases and J by 1 base, with 9 bases between the two germline ends.

This chain joins TRBV30 and TRBJ1-5; D is uncertain. In germline, CDR1 is GTSNPN, CDR2 SVGIG (reference sequence). V was trimmed by 4 bases and J by 6 bases, leaving 16 bases between them. This CDR3 is built from 14 residues. The CDR3 is CAWTGSKVGQPQHF. The CDR3 DNA follows: TGTGCCTGGACCGGATCAAAGGTCGGTCAGCCCCAGCATTTT.

The chain joins TRBV28 to TRBJ1-4, with unresolved D. Deletions cut 5 bases from V and 4 bases from J, with 11 bases between. The CDR3 covers 14 residues. CDR1 and CDR2 (germline): MDHEN, SYDVKM. The CDR3 sequence is CASSISTDNEKLFF. The CDR3 DNA is TGTGCCAGCAGTATTTCGACGGATAATGAAAAACTGTTTTTT.

This chain joins TRBV27 and TRBJ2-1; TRBD2 agrees at 10 bases. The CDR3 contains 15 residues. Trimming removed 3 bases from V and 7 bases from J; junction bases left unmatched: 6. CDR1 is MNHEY and CDR2 is SMNVEV in the germline V gene (reference sequence). Here the CDR3 reads CASSFGLAGVNEQFF. The CDR3, as DNA: TGTGCCAGCAGTTTTGGGCTAGCGGGAGTGAATGAGCAGTTCTTC.

The V call is TRBV18, the J call TRBJ2-4; no firm D call. V was pared by 3 bases and J by 8 bases, with 14 bases between. The CDR3 is made up of 14 amino acids. CDR1 KGHSH and CDR2 LQKENI come from the germline V gene. The CDR3 DNA is TGTGCCAGCTCACCCGAGAGTCAGTCGGACATTCAGTACTTC. Translating gives CASSPESQSDIQYF.

The sample holds a few counts of this clone. This sequence joins TRBV18 and TRBJ2-2; D remains unclear. Trimming shortened V by 1 base and J by 0 bases, and 3 bases separated the two germline ends. Germline V gene data show CDR1 as KGHSH and CDR2 as LQKENI. The CDR3 runs 14 residues. The chain's CDR3 is CASSPQPNTGELFF. The CDR3 region has the DNA TGTGCCAGCTCACCACAACCGAACACCGGGGAGCTGTTTTTT.

Remarks on this clone: An end of the junction differs from the germline gene, which may be a read error. The gene calls are TRBV30 and TRBJ2-7; D may match TRBD1 or TRBD2 (5 bases each). The CDR3 is made up of 13 amino acids. The germline gives CDR1 GTSNPN, CDR2 SVGIG (reference sequence). The CDR3 sequence is CAWRAGTPYEQYF. CDR3 nucleotides: TGTGCCTGGAGAGCCGGGACCCCCTACGAGCAATACTTC.